This T cell receptor (beta chain) emerged from a study of blood T cells in healthy people across ages. This clonotype was detected a few times. What it binds is unknown. CDR3 length: 13 residues. The V gene's germline CDR1 is SGHTA and CDR2 FQGNSA. V dropped 4 bases and J dropped 7 bases, with 8 bases sitting between them. Broader study findings: Diversity figures derived from one million T cells were judged to underestimate the true value.

Using a J-beta primer mix together with a sample-barcoded 5' primer, a second PCR was run for roughly 7 to 11 cycles. TCRdb re-analysed the 5' RACE reads in MiXCR, keeping a single row per CDR3 protein. The sample yields almost 550,000 distinct CDR3 sequences, about 25% seen once. These data were also reused for a study on T cells of mothers and their children.

The specimen sequenced was blood. This chain uses TRBV7-2 with TRBJ1-6, with D hard to call. The TCR originated in a boy younger than 18 in good health. CDR3 in DNA: TGTGCCAGCAGCTCCTGGGAAAATTCACCCCTCCACTTT. Translating gives CASSSWENSPLHF.